This TCR beta chain stems from a study of patients and donors after allogeneic stem cell transplantation (dated by TCRdb to about 2020). A remark on this clonotype: This receptor's antigen is unknown. There are no base qualities to consult, and no much larger clone falls within one base.

Cut back by 1 base and 3 bases, the V and J ends lie 9 bases apart. Including the terminal cysteine and phenylalanine, the CDR3 comprises 14 residues. Only the CDR3 portion is preserved as DNA: 42 bases, with reading frame beginning at the first base. CDR1 and CDR2 are drawn from the germline V gene (reference sequence): LGHDT, YNNKEL. The method behind the library was RT-PCR. Sequencing used a NextSeq 550. Using fastp trimming at Q25 and MiXCR clonotype assembly, TCRdb reanalyzed the public sequencing data and kept in-frame beta chains. CDR3 protein duplicates are merged, each entry listing the most common genes and DNA. This sample comprises about a million distinct CDR3 sequences, approximately 19% of them detected only once. 5% to 6.5% of the sample is in the top ten clones.

The sample consisted of blood, either unsorted or a sorted T cell fraction (not recorded which). The origin of this receptor is a human donor who was either an allogeneic HSCT recipient or a stem cell or donor lymphocyte infusion donor (not recorded which). It is not recorded whose cells these are; they may come from a transplant donor. This receptor chain uses TRBV3-1 and TRBJ1-1, with TRBD1 as a weak D call on 5 bases. The DNA is TGTGCCAGCAGCCAAGTCGGGGGTTACACTGAAGCTTTCTTT. This yields the protein CASSQVGGYTEAFF.